This T cell receptor (beta chain) was identified during a study of T cell repertoires in cytomegalovirus infection. Study at large: It was the public TCR beta signatures that indicated both CMV infection and matching HLA type.

Trimming removed 10 bases from V and 7 bases from J; junction bases left unmatched: 7. Germline V gene data show CDR1 as MDHEN and CDR2 as SYDVKM. This CDR3 contains 13 residues. From the reads, TCRdb called clonotypes with MiXCR, one entry per CDR3 protein. Found here are about 310,000 distinct CDR3 sequences, approximately 25% of them singletons; the top ten hold 10% to 15%. Remarks on this clonotype: As yet, its antigen is unknown.

The TCR sequence derives from a human donor in good health (CMV status not recorded). Some clones in this sample may be carry-over from other donors' samples. The chain joins TRBV28 to TRBJ2-2; TRBD2 matches 9 bases. The specimen comprised cultured PBMCs, sampled from culture after CMV antigen stimulation. Here the CDR3 DNA reads TGTGCCACCTCTAGCGGGAAGGGCGGGGAGCTGTTTTTT. It translates to CATSSGKGGELFF.